These 11 T cell receptor beta chains came from one sample sequenced in a study of technical replicates of blood from four donors. Measured with immunoSEQ multiplex PCR; TCRdb has only the in-frame clones, and not every one. The sample has about 82,000 clones; just under 95% are singletons. The sequencing sample was made of T cells isolated from PBMCs. The origin of the receptors is a human donor in good health.

This sequence joins TRBV27 and TRBJ1-2, with D tentatively TRBD1 (5 bases). V dropped 2 bases and J dropped 6 bases, with 16 bases sitting between them. From germline, CDR1 is MNHEY and CDR2 SMNVEV (reference sequence). The CDR3 covers 15 residues. The CDR3 here is CASSLARAGRNGYTF. In DNA, the CDR3 is TGTGCCAGCAGTTTAGCCAGGGCTGGAAGAAATGGCTACACCTTC.

The genes are TRBV30 and TRBJ2-7; TRBD2 aligns across 10 bases. The CDR3 totals 13 residues. Trimming cost V 2 bases and J 9 bases; bases outside gene matches: 7. Germline loops: CDR1 GTSNPN, CDR2 SVGIG (reference sequence). This CDR3 is CAWSRLAGDGQYF. In nucleotides, the CDR3 is TGTGCCTGGAGTAGGCTAGCGGGAGATGGGCAGTACTTC.

This clone was picked up one time. The J gene is TRBJ2-7, the V gene TRBV6-5; D is possibly TRBD1 (5 bases). The V gene's germline CDR1 is MNHEY and CDR2 SVGAGI. The CDR3 runs to 11 residues. V dropped 6 bases and J dropped 7 bases, with 10 bases sitting between them. Here the CDR3 DNA reads TGTGCCAGCAGCCGAGACAGAGAGCAGTACTTC. It is translated as CASSRDREQYF.

The chain has TRBV19 and TRBJ2-3, with 10 bases identical to TRBD2. V lost 5 bases and J lost 3; bases outside the gene matches: 8. Germline V gives CDR1 LNHDA, CDR2 SQIVND (reference sequence). The CDR3 is 16 residues long. The CDR3 sequence: CASSLLAGAGTDTQYF. CDR3 sequence (DNA): TGTGCCAGTAGTCTTCTAGCGGGAGCGGGGACAGATACGCAGTATTTT.

J is TRBJ1-5 and V is TRBV19; D unclear. This CDR3 has 15 amino acids. Germline CDR1 LNHDA, CDR2 SQIVND (reference sequence). The germline V and J ends were trimmed by 3 bases and 0 bases, with 9 bases remaining between them. CDR3 loop: CASSMGQYSNQPQHF. The CDR3, as DNA: TGTGCCAGTAGTATGGGCCAATATAGCAATCAGCCCCAGCATTTT.

J is TRBJ2-3 and V is TRBV6-6; possible D gene TRBD2, 6 bases. Trimming took off 4 bases at V and 8 bases at J, with 16 bases between the two ends. This CDR3 is built from 14 residues. CDR1 is MNHNY and CDR2 is SVGAGI in the germline V gene (reference sequence). The CDR3 bases are TGTGCCAGCAGTTTCCTCTCGGGAGAGGGTACGCAGTATTTT. This codes for CASSFLSGEGTQYF.

The CDR3 coding sequence is TGTGCCAGCAGGGGGACAGGGAGAGTCTATGGCTACACCTTC. Translating it yields CASRGTGRVYGYTF. The chain combines TRBV2 with TRBJ1-2, with 9 bases fitting TRBD1. Germline-derived CDR1 and CDR2 are SNHLY and FYNNEI. The V gene end was trimmed by 6 bases and the J gene end by 4 bases; junction bases not matched to a gene: 6. CDR3 length: 14 amino acids. The full variable domain, rest sourced from reference TRBV2 and TRBJ1-2, is EPEVTQTPSHQVTQMGQEVILRCVPISNHLYFYWYRQILGQKVEFLVSFYNNEISEKSEIFDDQFSVERPDGSNFTLKIRSTKLEDSAMYFCASRGTGRVYGYTFGSGTRLTVV.

This clone was picked up one time. J is TRBJ2-7 and V is TRBV6-1; possible D gene TRBD2, 6 bases. Trimming shortened V by 2 bases and J by 4 bases, and 15 bases separated the two germline ends. The CDR3 runs 15 residues. Germline CDR1 reads MNHNS; CDR2 reads SASEGT. CDR3 sequence (DNA): TGTGCCAGCAGTGAATATCCAGCCGGGGGATACGAGCAGTACTTC. Protein product: CASSEYPAGGYEQYF.

The V and J genes are TRBV27 and TRBJ1-1; D is ambiguous. The CDR3 length is 11 residues. CDR1 and CDR2 (germline): MNHEY, SMNVEV (reference sequence). V was trimmed by 6 bases and J by 7 bases, leaving 9 bases between them. In DNA, the CDR3 is TGTGCCAGCAGGTCCTACTATGAAGCTTTCTTT. Translating gives CASRSYYEAFF.

The chain combines TRBV19 with TRBJ1-2; D remains unclear. Looked up from germline, CDR1 is LNHDA and CDR2 is SQIVND (reference sequence). The CDR3 is 15 residues long. Trimming stripped 7 bases from V and 3 bases from J, with 18 bases between. CDR3 region: CASMPSRHRDYGYTF. The CDR3 nucleotides read TGTGCCAGTATGCCCTCACGTCACAGAGACTATGGCTACACCTTC.

V is TRBV13 and J is TRBJ2-7; the match to TRBD2 covers 7 bases. The CDR3 consists of 14 residues. V lost 2 bases and J lost 3; bases outside the gene matches: 4. Germline CDR1 is PRHDT and CDR2 is FYEKMQ (reference sequence). The CDR3 reads CASSLRLADYEQYF. In DNA, the CDR3 is TGTGCCAGCAGCTTAAGACTAGCCGACTACGAGCAGTACTTC.